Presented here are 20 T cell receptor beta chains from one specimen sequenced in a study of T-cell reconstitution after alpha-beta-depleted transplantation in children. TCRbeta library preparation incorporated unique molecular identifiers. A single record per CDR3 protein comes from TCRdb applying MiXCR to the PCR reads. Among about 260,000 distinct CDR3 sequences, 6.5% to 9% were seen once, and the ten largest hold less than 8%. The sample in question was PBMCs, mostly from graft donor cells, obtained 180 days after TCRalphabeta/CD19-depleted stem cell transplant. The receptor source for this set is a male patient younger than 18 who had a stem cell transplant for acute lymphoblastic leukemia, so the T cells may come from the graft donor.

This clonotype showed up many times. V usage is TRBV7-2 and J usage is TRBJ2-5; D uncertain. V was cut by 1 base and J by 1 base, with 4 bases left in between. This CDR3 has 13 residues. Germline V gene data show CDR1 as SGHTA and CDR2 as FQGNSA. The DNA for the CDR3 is TGTGCCAGCAGCTTAGAACCCCAAGAGACCCAGTACTTC. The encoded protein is CASSLEPQETQYF.

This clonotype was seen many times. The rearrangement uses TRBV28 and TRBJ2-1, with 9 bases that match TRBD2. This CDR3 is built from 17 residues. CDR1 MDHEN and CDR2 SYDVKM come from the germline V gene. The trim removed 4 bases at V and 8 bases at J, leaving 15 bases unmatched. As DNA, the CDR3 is TGTGCCAGCAGTTCTGGCGGGCGACTAGCGGCACGGGATGAGCAGTTCTTC. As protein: CASSSGGRLAARDEQFF. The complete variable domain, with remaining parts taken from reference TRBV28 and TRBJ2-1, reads DVKVTQSSRYLVKRTGEKVFLECVQDMDHENMFWYRQDPGLGLRLIYFSYDVKMKEKGDIPEGYSVSREKKERFSLILESASTNQTSMYLCASSSGGRLAARDEQFFGPGTRLTVL.

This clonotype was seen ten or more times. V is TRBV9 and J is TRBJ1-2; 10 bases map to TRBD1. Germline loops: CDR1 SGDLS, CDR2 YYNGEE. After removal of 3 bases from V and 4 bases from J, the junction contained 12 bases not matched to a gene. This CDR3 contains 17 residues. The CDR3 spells CASSATGTGEPGYGYTF. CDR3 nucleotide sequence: TGTGCCAGCAGCGCCACTGGGACAGGGGAACCGGGCTATGGCTACACCTTC.

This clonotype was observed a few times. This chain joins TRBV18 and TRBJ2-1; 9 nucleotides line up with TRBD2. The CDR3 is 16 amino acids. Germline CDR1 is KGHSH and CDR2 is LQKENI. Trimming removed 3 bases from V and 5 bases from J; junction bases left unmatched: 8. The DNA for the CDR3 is TGTGCCAGCTCACCCCCTTTAGCGGGGGTAGACAATGAGCAGTTCTTC. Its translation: CASSPPLAGVDNEQFF.

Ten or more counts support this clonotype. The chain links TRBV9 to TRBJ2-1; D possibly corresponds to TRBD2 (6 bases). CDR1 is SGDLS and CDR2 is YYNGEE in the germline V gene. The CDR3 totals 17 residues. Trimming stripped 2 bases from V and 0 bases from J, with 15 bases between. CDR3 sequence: CASSVSGARSSYNEQFF. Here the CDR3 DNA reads TGTGCCAGCAGCGTTAGCGGAGCGAGAAGCTCCTACAATGAGCAGTTCTTC.

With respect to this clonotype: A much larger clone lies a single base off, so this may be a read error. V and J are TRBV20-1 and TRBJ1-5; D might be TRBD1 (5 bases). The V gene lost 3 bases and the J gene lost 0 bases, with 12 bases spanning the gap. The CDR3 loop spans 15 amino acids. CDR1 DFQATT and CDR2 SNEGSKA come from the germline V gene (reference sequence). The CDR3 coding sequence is TGCAGTGCTAGTGAGACAGCACTTAGCAATCAGCCCCAGCATTTT. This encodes CSASETALSNQPQHF.

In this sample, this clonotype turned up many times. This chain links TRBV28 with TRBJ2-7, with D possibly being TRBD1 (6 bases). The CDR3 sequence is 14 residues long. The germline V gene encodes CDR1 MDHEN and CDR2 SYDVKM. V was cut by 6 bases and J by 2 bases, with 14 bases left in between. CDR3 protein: CASRPLGGTYEQYF. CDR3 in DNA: TGTGCCAGCAGACCGTTAGGGGGAACCTACGAGCAGTACTTC.

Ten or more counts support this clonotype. The CDR3 DNA is TGCGCCAGCAGCCAGGAGGGGCACCCGAACACTGAAGCTTTCTTT. It codes for CASSQEGHPNTEAFF. The chain links TRBV5-1 to TRBJ1-1; weak D call: TRBD1 (5 bases). Trimming stripped 4 bases from V and 1 base from J, with 14 bases between. The CDR3 covers 15 residues. The V gene's germline CDR1 is SGHRS and CDR2 YFSETQ.

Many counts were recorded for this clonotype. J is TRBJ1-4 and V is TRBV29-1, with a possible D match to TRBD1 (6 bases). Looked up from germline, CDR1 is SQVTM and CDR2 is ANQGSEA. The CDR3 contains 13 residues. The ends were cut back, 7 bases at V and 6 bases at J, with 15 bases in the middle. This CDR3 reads CSASPGHYEKLFF. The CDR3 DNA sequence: TGCAGCGCTTCGCCGGGACACTATGAAAAACTGTTTTTT.

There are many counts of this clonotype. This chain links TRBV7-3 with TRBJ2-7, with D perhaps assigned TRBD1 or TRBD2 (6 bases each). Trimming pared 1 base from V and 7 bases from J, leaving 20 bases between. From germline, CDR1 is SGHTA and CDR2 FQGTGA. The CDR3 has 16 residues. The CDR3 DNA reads TGTGCCAGCAGCTTAATGGGGGGCTACTCATCTAAGGAGCAGTACTTC. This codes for CASSLMGGYSSKEQYF.

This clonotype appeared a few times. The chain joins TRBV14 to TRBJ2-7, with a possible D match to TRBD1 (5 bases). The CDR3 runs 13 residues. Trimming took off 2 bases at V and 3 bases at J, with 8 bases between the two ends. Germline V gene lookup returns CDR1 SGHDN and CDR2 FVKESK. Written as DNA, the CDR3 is TGTGCCAGCAGCCAACTAGGACACTACGAGCAGTACTTC. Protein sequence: CASSQLGHYEQYF.

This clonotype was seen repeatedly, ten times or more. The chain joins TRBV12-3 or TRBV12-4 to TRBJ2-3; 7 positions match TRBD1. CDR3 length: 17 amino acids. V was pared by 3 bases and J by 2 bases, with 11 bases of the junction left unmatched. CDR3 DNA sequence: TGTGCCAGCAGTTTTCTCCTCTGGGACAGTTACACAGATACGCAGTATTTT. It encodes CASSFLLWDSYTDTQYF.

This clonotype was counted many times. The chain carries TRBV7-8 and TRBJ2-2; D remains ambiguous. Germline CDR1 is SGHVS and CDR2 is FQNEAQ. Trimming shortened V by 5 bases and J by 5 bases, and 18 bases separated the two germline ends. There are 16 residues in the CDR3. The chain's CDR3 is CASSPARSGQTGELFF. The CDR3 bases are TGTGCCAGCAGCCCCGCGCGGAGTGGTCAGACCGGGGAGCTGTTTTTT.

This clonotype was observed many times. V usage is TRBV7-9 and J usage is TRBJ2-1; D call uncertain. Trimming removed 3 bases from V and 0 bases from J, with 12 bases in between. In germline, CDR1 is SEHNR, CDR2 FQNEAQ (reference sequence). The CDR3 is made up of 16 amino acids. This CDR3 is CASSFSGVSSYNEQFF. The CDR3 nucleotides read TGTGCCAGCAGCTTTTCAGGAGTTAGCTCCTACAATGAGCAGTTCTTC.

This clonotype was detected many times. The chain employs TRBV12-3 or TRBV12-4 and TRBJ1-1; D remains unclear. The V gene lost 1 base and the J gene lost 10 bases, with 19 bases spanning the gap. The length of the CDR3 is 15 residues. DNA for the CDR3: TGTGCCAGCAGTTTAGATCCGAAGGCCCACTTTGGAGCTTTCTTT. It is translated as CASSLDPKAHFGAFF.

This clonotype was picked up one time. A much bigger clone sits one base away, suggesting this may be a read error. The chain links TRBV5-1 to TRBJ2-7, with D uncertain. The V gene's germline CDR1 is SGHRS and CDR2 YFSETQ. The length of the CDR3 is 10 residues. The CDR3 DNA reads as TGCGCCAGCAACTCCTGCGAGCAGTACTTC. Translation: CASNSCEQYF. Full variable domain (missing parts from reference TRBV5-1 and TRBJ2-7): KAGVTQTPRYLIKTRGQQVTLSCSPISGHRSVSWYQQTPGQGLQFLFEYFSETQRNKGNFPGRFSGRQFSNSRSEMNVSTLELGDSALYLCASNSCEQYFGPGTRLTVT.

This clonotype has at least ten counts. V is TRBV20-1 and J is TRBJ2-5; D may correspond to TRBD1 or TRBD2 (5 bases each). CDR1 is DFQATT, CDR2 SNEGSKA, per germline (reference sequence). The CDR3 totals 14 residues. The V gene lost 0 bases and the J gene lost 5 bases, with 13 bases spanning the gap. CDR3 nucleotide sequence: TGCAGTGCTAGAGATCTATCGGGGCGGGAGACCCAGTACTTC. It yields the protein CSARDLSGRETQYF.

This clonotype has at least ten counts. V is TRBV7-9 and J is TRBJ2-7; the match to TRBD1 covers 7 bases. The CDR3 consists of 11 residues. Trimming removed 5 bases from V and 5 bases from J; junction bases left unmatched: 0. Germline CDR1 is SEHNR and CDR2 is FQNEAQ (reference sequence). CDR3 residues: CASSGTDEQYF. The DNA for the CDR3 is TGTGCCAGCAGCGGGACAGACGAGCAGTACTTC.

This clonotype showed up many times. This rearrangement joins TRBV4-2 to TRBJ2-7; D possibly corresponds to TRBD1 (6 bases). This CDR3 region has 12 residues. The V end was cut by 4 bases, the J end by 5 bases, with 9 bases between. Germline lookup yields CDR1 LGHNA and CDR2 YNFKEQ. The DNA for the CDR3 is TGTGCCAGCAGCCCCGAGGGGGACGAGCAGTACTTC. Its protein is CASSPEGDEQYF.

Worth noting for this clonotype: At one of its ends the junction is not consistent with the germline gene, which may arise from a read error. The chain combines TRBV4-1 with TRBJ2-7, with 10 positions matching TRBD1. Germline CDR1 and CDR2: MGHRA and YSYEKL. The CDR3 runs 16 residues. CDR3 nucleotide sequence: TGTGCCATCAGCCCCGGGGACAGGGGAGGTAACAACGAGCAGTACTTC. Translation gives CAISPGDRGGNNEQYF.